This T cell receptor beta chain appears in the sequencing data of a study of identical twins. The table lists this clonotype with many counts. The authors used template switching to add a universal primer site and gave cDNA unique molecular identifiers. MiXCR was run by TCRdb on the 5' RACE reads, yielding one entry per CDR3 protein. The sample records 1.5 million or so distinct CDR3 sequences, roughly 35% being singletons. With V trimmed by 5 bases and J by 0 bases, 12 bases remained unmatched. The CDR3 extends over 18 amino acids. Per the germline V gene, CDR1 is PRHDT and CDR2 is FYEKMQ (reference sequence). In every case, the donor was a healthy Caucasian.

This receptor was taken from a newborn girl in good health. Sequenced material: cord blood. V and J are TRBV13 and TRBJ2-3, with 9 nucleotides matching TRBD2. CDR3 amino acids: CASSRLAVLRNSTDTQYF. In DNA, the CDR3 is TGTGCCAGCAGCCGACTAGCGGTTCTACGCAATAGCACAGATACGCAGTATTTT.